This T cell receptor (beta chain) was observed in a study of T cell responses to AZD1222 COVID-19 vaccine. The CDR3 totals 16 residues. V gave up 4 bases and J gave up 0 bases; unmatched junction bases: 7. The germline V gene has CDR1 MNHEY and CDR2 SVGAGI. Here immunoSEQ multiplex PCR was the method, and the copy in TCRdb shows in-frame clones only, minus some. The profile covers around 140,000 clones, with roughly 90% appearing a single time and 1.5% to 2% taken by the ten largest. To note about this clone: The antigen is undetermined.

Study-level results: After two AZD1222 doses, spike-specific TCR breadth and depth rose versus day 0.

The sequences come from peripheral blood, collected on day 0 of AZD1222 vaccination. This clonotype originated in an adult in good health. The rearrangement joins TRBV6-5 to TRBJ1-1, with 8 bases matching TRBD1. The CDR3 bases are TGTGCCAGCAGTTTTCGACAGGGGAATATGAACACTGAAGCTTTCTTT. This codes for CASSFRQGNMNTEAFF.